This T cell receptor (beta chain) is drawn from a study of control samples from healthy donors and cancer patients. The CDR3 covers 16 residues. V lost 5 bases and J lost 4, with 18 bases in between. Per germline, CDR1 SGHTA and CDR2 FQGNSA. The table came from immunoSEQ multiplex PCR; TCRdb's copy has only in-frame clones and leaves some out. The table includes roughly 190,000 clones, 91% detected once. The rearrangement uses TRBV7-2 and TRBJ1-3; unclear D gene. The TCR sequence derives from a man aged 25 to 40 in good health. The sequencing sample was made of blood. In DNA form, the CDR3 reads TGTGCCAGCAGCACCCGAGCGAGCGGACGCGGAAACACCATATATTTT. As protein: CASSTRASGRGNTIYF.